Following are 17 T cell receptor beta chains from one sample sequenced in a study of cytotoxic CD8 clonotypes in ibrutinib-treated CLL (dated by TCRdb to the early 2020s). Preparation of the library involved the immunoSEQ multiplex PCR assay. TCRdb obtained this table from immuneACCESS and retained in-frame rearrangements with V and J assigned. These tables miss some clones; where compared with another copy, unresolved V genes account for less than half of the shortfall, and the remainder is unexplained. The sample table records about 140,000 clones; approximately 80% of these occur just once. The leading ten clones occupy around 30% of the sample. Reading the label with the study, this specimen's time point is: approximately 11 months on ibrutinib. Sequenced here: PBMCs, sampled after 12 months of ibrutinib treatment. Every receptor here comes from a human donor with chronic lymphocytic leukemia.

The rearrangement uses TRBV29-1 and TRBJ2-5, with TRBD1 matching 11 bases. The trim removed 4 bases at V and 7 bases at J, leaving 8 bases unmatched. Germline V gene lookup returns CDR1 SQVTM and CDR2 ANQGSEA. This CDR3 is 14 amino acids long. The CDR3 DNA sequence: TGCAGCGTTGCCTCTGGGACAGGGGGTGGGACCCAGTACTTC. Its protein product is CSVASGTGGGTQYF.

This chain uses TRBV6-6 with TRBJ2-4; the D is unclear. Trimming removed 4 bases at V and 6 bases at J, with 13 bases between. The germline V gene encodes CDR1 MNHNY and CDR2 SVGAGI (reference sequence). The CDR3 is 14 amino acids. The CDR3 DNA reads as TGTGCCAGCAGTTCGAGAGGAGCGATAAACATTCAGTACTTC. This codes for CASSSRGAINIQYF.

Only a few counts were recorded for this clone. The gene calls are TRBV19 and TRBJ1-1, with TRBD1 identical over 9 bases. CDR1 is LNHDA, CDR2 SQIVND, per germline (reference sequence). J was trimmed by 1 base and V by 1 base; bases with no gene match: 1. The CDR3 has 15 amino acids. The CDR3 here is CASSIAGQGNTEAFF. In nucleotides, the CDR3 is TGTGCCAGTAGTATAGCGGGACAGGGGAACACTGAAGCTTTCTTT.

V usage is TRBV6-5 and J usage is TRBJ1-5; 11 nucleotides match TRBD1. With 6 bases clipped from V and 5 bases from J, the junction kept 3 bases outside the gene matches. The CDR3 is 14 residues long. Germline values: CDR1 MNHEY, CDR2 SVGAGI. The CDR3 DNA is TGTGCCAGCAGCTGGACAGGGGGCGATCAGCCCCAGCATTTT. Amino acid sequence: CASSWTGGDQPQHF.

The J gene is TRBJ2-3, the V gene TRBV2; perhaps TRBD1 as D (6 bases). Trimming stripped 4 bases from V and 3 bases from J, with 14 bases between. This CDR3 contains 15 residues. Germline CDR1 SNHLY, CDR2 FYNNEI. In nucleotides, the CDR3 is TGTGCCAGCAGTGTTTTAGGCCAGGGGACAGATACGCAGTATTTT. As protein: CASSVLGQGTDTQYF.

The rearrangement uses TRBV23-1 and TRBJ2-2; perhaps TRBD2 as D (5 bases). TRBV23-1 is an ORF, with its function uncertain. V lost 11 bases and J 4 bases, leaving 23 bases between the germline ends. The CDR3 length is 16 residues. In DNA, the CDR3 is TGCGCCTGTGACAACGGAGGACCGCGAGTCACCGGGGAGCTGTTTTTT. Translation: CACDNGGPRVTGELFF.

CDR3: CASSTGGSLQETQYF. CDR3 DNA sequence: TGTGCCAGCAGTACAGGGGGCTCCCTCCAAGAGACCCAGTACTTC. This chain connects TRBV28 to TRBJ2-5, with 9 nucleotides matching TRBD1. J was trimmed by 1 base and V by 5 bases; bases with no gene match: 5. From germline, CDR1 is MDHEN and CDR2 SYDVKM. The CDR3 totals 15 residues.

This clone came up a few times. The V and J genes are TRBV29-1 and TRBJ1-2; TRBD1 matches 7 bases. With 4 bases clipped from V and 2 bases from J, the junction kept 7 bases outside the gene matches. This CDR3 is 14 amino acids long. CDR1 is SQVTM and CDR2 is ANQGSEA in the germline V gene. This CDR3 is CSVVRQGGNYGYTF. The CDR3 bases are TGCAGCGTTGTCCGTCAGGGGGGAAACTATGGCTACACCTTC. The full variable domain, in which reference TRBV29-1 and TRBJ1-2 provide the parts outside the CDR3, is SAVISQKPSRDICQRGTSLTIQCQVDSQVTMMFWYRQQPGQSLTLIATANQGSEATYESGFVIDKFPISRPNLTFSTLTVSNMSPEDSSIYLCSVVRQGGNYGYTFGSGTRLTVV.

The table lists this clone with a count of one. The V and J genes are TRBV2 and TRBJ2-7; possibly TRBD1 for D (6 bases). The CDR3 totals 14 residues. Trimming took 4 bases from V and 1 from J, leaving 11 bases between them. Germline V lookup: CDR1 SNHLY, CDR2 FYNNEI. The CDR3 nucleotides are TGTGCCAGCAGTGGGACAGTAACTTCCTACGAGCAGTACTTC. Amino acid sequence: CASSGTVTSYEQYF.

This chain joins TRBV19 and TRBJ1-2; 8 bases map to TRBD1. There are 15 residues in the CDR3. The germline V gene has CDR1 LNHDA and CDR2 SQIVND (reference sequence). Trimming cost V 4 bases and J 8 bases; bases outside gene matches: 12. The CDR3 sequence is CASSTPLGQERGYTF. CDR3 bases: TGTGCCAGTAGTACGCCCTTGGGACAGGAGCGAGGCTACACCTTC.

This clone was counted between two and nine times. The rearrangement uses TRBV7-6 and TRBJ1-5; 8 bases map to TRBD1. The CDR3 consists of 15 residues. With 5 bases clipped from V and 6 bases from J, the junction kept 9 bases outside the gene matches. The germline V gene has CDR1 SGHVS and CDR2 FNYEAQ. In DNA, the CDR3 is TGTGCCAGCAGCGCACTCCAGGGGGCAGCTCAGCCCCAGCATTTT. It is translated as CASSALQGAAQPQHF.

J is TRBJ2-5 and V is TRBV25-1; a possible D gene is TRBD1 (6 bases). This CDR3 is built from 13 residues. Germline CDR1 and CDR2: MGHDK and SYGVNS. V dropped 9 bases and J dropped 5 bases, with 16 bases sitting between them. The CDR3 spells CASQQGTAETQYF. The CDR3 coding sequence is TGTGCCAGTCAACAGGGTACTGCGGAGACCCAGTACTTC.

J is TRBJ2-7 and V is TRBV6-5, with a weak D call TRBD2 (6 bases). Trimming took 6 bases from V and 4 from J, leaving 19 bases between them. Germline V gene sequence: CDR1 MNHEY, CDR2 SVGAGI. The CDR3 covers 15 residues. The CDR3 DNA is TGTGCCAGCAGACAAAACGGGGACTCGCTTTACGAGCAGTACTTC. Its translation: CASRQNGDSLYEQYF.

This clone was seen just once. V and J are TRBV6-5 and TRBJ2-2; D might be TRBD1 (6 bases). Trimming left V 5 bases short and J 7 bases short, with 14 bases between. In germline, CDR1 is MNHEY, CDR2 SVGAGI. CDR3 length: 14 residues. The CDR3 loop reads CASSGQQGGGELFF. DNA for the CDR3: TGTGCCAGCAGTGGCCAACAGGGCGGCGGGGAGCTGTTTTTT.

The chain carries TRBV28 and TRBJ1-5; D might be TRBD1 (5 bases). Trimming removed 9 bases from V and 6 bases from J, with 18 bases in between. Germline CDR1 MDHEN, CDR2 SYDVKM. CDR3 length equals 14 residues. The CDR3 bases are TGTGCCAGTTTCCCGGCGGGGGTGTCTCAGCCCCAGCATTTT. This encodes CASFPAGVSQPQHF.

V and J are TRBV7-9 and TRBJ2-7; TRBD2 is a possible D gene (6 bases). Looked up from germline, CDR1 is SEHNR and CDR2 is FQNEAQ (reference sequence). This CDR3 is built from 17 residues. V lost 2 bases and J lost 0, with 17 bases in between. The CDR3 nucleotides read TGTGCCAGCAGCTTAAAAGGAGGGGCGCGCAACTCCTACGAGCAGTACTTC. Its protein is CASSLKGGARNSYEQYF.

In its sample, this clone was seen a few times. The chain combines TRBV7-3 with TRBJ2-1, with D unclear. CDR3 length: 15 amino acids. From germline, CDR1 is SGHTA and CDR2 FQGTGA. V gave up 4 bases and J gave up 6 bases, with 16 bases separating them. Here the CDR3 DNA reads TGTGCCAGCAGCTCGATCCCCTCCCTACGCAATGAGCAGTTCTTC. Translation: CASSSIPSLRNEQFF.